A few counts support the clone carrying this T cell receptor beta chain. Its matching antigen is unknown. The hepatocellular carcinoma nodule was sampled at distinct, geographically separated regions. The data stem from a study of intratumoral heterogeneity in liver cancer. Study-wide findings and caveats: The authors noted under-sampled tumor-infiltrating lymphocyte representation as a limitation.

This CDR3 region has 13 residues. Germline V gene data show CDR1 as SNHLY and CDR2 as FYNNEI. V was pared by 6 bases and J by 7 bases, with 5 bases of the junction left unmatched. Clones were sequenced by immunoSEQ multiplex PCR, and TCRdb holds only the in-frame ones, with some missing. The table records more than 3,000 clones, about 47% of them present only once. The chain joins TRBV2 to TRBJ2-2; TRBD1 agrees at 7 bases. The source is a man aged 65-85 years with hepatocellular carcinoma. The source material was tumor tissue, sampled before any cancer treatment. The CDR3 is CASRRQGIGELFF. For the CDR3, the DNA is TGTGCCAGCAGGCGACAGGGCATCGGGGAGCTGTTTTTT. The whole variable domain, filled in from reference TRBV2 and TRBJ2-2, reads EPEVTQTPSHQVTQMGQEVILRCVPISNHLYFYWYRQILGQKVEFLVSFYNNEISEKSEIFDDQFSVERPDGSNFTLKIRSTKLEDSAMYFCASRRQGIGELFFGEGSRLTVL.